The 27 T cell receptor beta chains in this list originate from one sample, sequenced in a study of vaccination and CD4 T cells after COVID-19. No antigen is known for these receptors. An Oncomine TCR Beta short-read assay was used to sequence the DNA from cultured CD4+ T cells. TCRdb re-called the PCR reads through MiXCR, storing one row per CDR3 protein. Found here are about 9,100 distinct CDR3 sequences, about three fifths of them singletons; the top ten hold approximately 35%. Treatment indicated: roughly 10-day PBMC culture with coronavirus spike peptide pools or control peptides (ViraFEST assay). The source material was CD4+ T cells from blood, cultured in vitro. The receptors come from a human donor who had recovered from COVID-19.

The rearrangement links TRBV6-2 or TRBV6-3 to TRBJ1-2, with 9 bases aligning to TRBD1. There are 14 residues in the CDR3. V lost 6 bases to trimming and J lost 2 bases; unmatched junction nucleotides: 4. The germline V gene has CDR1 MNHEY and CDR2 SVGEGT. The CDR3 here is CASRGTGRNYGYTF. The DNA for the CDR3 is TGTGCCAGCAGGGGGACAGGGAGGAACTATGGCTACACCTTC.

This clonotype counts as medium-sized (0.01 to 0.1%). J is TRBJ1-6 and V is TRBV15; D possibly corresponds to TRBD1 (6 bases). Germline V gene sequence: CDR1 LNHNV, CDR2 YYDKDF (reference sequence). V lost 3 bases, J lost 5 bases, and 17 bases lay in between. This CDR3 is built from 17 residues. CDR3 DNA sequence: TGTGCCACCAGCAGTAGGGGGGTCCTAAGTGATAATTCACCCCTCCACTTT. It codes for CATSSRGVLSDNSPLHF.

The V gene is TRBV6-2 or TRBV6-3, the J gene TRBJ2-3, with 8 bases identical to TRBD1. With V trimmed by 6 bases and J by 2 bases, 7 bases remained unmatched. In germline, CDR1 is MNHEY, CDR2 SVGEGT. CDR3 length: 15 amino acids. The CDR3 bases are TGTGCCAGCAGCTACGACAGGGGCCCCACAGATACGCAGTATTTT. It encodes CASSYDRGPTDTQYF.

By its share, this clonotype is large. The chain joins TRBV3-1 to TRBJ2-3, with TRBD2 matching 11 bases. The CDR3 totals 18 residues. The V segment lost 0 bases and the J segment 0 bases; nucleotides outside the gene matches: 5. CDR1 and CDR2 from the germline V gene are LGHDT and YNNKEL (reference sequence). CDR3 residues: CASSQERTSGSSTDTQYF. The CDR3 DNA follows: TGTGCCAGCAGCCAAGAAAGGACTAGCGGGTCTAGCACAGATACGCAGTATTTT.

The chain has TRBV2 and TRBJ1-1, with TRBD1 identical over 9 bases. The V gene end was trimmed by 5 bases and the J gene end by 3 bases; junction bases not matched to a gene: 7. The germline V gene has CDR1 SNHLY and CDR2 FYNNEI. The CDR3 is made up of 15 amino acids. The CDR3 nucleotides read TGTGCCAGCAGTCTACAGACAGGGGGGCACACTGAAGCTTTCTTT. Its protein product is CASSLQTGGHTEAFF.

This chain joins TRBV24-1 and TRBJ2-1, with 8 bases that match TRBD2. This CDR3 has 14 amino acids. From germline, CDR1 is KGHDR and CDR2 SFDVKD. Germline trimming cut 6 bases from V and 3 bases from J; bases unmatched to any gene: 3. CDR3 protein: CATSPSGSYNEQFF. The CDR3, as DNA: TGTGCCACCAGTCCCAGCGGGAGCTACAATGAGCAGTTCTTC.

The CDR3 sequence: CASSLAGTTYEQYF. In nucleotides, the CDR3 is TGCGCCAGCAGCTTGGCCGGGACAACCTACGAGCAGTACTTC. V usage is TRBV5-1 and J usage is TRBJ2-7; D is possibly TRBD1 (6 bases). Germline CDR1 is SGHRS and CDR2 is YFSETQ. V shed 0 bases and J shed 2 bases, with 9 bases lying between them. The CDR3 runs 14 residues.

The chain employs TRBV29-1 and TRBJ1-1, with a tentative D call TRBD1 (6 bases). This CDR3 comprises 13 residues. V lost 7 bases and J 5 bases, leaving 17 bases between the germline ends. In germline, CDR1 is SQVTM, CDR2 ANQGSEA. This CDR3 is CSEITGRWTEAFF. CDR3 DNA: TGCAGCGAGATAACAGGGCGGTGGACTGAAGCTTTCTTT.

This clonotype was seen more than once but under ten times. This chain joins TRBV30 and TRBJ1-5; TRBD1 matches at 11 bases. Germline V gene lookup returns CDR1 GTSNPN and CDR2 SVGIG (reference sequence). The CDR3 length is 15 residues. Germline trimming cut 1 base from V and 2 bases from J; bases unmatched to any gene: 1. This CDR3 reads CAWSGGQGGNQPQHF. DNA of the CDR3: TGTGCCTGGAGTGGGGGACAGGGGGGCAATCAGCCCCAGCATTTT.

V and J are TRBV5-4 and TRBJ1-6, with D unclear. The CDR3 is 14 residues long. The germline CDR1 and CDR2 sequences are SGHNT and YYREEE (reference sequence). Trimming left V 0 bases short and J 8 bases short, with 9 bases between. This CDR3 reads CASSLVDGDSPLHF. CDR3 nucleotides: TGTGCCAGCAGCTTGGTGGACGGCGATTCACCCCTCCACTTT.

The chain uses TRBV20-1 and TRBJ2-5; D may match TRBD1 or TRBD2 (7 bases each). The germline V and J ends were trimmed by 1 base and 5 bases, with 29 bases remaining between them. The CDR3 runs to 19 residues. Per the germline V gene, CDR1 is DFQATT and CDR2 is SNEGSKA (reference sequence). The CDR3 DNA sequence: TGCAGTGCTAGAGTACAGGGAGGGACAGTTGTCGGCCCCGGGGAGACCCAGTACTTC. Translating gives CSARVQGGTVVGPGETQYF.

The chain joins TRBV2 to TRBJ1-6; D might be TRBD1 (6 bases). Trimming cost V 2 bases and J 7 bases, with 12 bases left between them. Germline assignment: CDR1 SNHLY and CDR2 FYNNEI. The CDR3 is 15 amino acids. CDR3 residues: CASSEIAGENSPLHF. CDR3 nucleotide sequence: TGTGCCAGCAGTGAAATTGCAGGGGAGAATTCACCCCTCCACTTT.

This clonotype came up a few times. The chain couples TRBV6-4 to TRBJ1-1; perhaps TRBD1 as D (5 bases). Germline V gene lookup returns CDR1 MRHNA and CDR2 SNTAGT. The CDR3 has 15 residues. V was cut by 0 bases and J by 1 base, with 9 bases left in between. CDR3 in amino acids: CASSDSGTGNTEAFF. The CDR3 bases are TGTGCCAGCAGTGACTCGGGGACGGGGAACACTGAAGCTTTCTTT.

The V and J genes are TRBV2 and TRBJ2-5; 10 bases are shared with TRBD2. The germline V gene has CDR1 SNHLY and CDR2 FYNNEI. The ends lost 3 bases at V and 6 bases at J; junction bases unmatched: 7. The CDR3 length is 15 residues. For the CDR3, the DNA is TGTGCCAGCAGTGATAGAAGCGGGAGGGTAAAGACCCAGTACTTC. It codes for CASSDRSGRVKTQYF.

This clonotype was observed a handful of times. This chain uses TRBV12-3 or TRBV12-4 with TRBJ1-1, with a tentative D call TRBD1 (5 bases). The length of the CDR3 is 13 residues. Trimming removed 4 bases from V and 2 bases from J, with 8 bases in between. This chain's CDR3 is CASSSQGNTEAFF. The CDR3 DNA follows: TGTGCCAGCAGTTCTCAGGGTAACACTGAAGCTTTCTTT.

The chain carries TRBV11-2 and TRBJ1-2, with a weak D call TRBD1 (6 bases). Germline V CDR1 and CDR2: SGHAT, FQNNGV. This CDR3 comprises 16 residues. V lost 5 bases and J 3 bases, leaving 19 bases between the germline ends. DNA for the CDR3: TGTGCCAGCAGCCGCCTCACAGGGAATGGGGACTATGGCTACACCTTC. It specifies CASSRLTGNGDYGYTF.

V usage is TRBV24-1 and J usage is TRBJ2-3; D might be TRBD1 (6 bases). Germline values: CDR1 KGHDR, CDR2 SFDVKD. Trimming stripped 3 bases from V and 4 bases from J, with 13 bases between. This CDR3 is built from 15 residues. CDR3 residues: CATSDRQESPDTQYF. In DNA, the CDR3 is TGTGCCACCAGTGATCGACAGGAATCTCCAGATACGCAGTATTTT.

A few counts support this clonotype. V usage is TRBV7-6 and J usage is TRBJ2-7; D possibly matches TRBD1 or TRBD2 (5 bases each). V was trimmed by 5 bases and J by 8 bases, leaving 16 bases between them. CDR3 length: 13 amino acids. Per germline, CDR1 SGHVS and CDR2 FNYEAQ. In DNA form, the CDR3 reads TGTGCCAGCAGCACGGGACCAGCCAGACAGCAGTACTTC. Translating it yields CASSTGPARQQYF.

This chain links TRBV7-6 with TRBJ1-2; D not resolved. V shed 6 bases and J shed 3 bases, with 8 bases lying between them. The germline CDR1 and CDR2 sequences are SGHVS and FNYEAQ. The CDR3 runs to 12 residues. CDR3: CASSDGDYGYTF. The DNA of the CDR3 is TGTGCCAGCAGTGACGGGGACTATGGCTACACCTTC.

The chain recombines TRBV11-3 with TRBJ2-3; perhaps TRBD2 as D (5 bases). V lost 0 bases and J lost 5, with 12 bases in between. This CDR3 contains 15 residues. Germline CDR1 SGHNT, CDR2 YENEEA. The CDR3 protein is CASSLDRGLGDTQYF. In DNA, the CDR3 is TGTGCCAGCAGCTTAGATCGGGGATTAGGAGATACGCAGTATTTT.

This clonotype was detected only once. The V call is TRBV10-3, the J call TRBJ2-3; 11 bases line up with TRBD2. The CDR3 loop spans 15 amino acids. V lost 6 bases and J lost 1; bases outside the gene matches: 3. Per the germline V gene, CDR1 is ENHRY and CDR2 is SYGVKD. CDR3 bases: TGTGCCATCAGGCCGACTAGCGGGGGCACAGATACGCAGTATTTT. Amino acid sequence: CAIRPTSGGTDTQYF.

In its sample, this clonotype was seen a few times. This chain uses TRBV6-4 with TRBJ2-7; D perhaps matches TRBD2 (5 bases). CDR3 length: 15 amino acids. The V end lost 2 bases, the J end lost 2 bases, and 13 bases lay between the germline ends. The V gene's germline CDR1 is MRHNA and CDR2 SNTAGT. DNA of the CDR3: TGTGCCAGCAGTGACCAGTGCGGACTCCCCTACGAGCAGTACTTC. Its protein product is CASSDQCGLPYEQYF.

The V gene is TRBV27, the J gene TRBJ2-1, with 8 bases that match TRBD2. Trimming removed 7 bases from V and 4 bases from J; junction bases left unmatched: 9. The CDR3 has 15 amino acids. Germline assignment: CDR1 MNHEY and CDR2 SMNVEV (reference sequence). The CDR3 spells CASTLSGSGYNEQFF. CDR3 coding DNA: TGTGCCAGCACACTCAGCGGGAGTGGGTACAATGAGCAGTTCTTC.

CDR3 coding DNA: TGTGCCAGCAGTCCCCTAGGGGCGGAGAGGGCAGATACGCAGTATTTT. Its translation is CASSPLGAERADTQYF. V and J are TRBV27 and TRBJ2-3, with D perhaps TRBD1 or TRBD2 (5 bases each). Germline CDR1 is MNHEY and CDR2 is SMNVEV (reference sequence). V was clipped by 5 bases and J by 4 bases, with 19 bases between them. This CDR3 spans 16 amino acids.

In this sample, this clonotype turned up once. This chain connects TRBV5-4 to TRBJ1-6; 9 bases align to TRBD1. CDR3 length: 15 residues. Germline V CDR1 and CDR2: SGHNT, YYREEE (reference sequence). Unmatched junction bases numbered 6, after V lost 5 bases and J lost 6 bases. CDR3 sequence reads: CASRPGQGGNSPLHF. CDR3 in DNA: TGTGCCAGCAGACCGGGACAGGGAGGTAATTCACCCCTCCACTTT.

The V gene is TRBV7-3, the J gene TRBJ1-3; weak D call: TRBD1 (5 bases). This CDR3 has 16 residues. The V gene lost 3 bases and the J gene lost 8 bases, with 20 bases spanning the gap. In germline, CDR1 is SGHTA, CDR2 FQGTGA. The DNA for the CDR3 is TGTGCCAGCAGCTTGACCGGGACTTCGAATGGGGACACCATATATTTT. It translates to CASSLTGTSNGDTIYF.

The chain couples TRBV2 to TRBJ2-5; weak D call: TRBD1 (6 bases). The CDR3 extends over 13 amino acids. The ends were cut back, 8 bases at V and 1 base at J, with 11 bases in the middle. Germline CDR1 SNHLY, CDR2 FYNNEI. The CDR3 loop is CASLRDTQETQYF. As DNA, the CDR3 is TGTGCCAGCTTACGGGACACCCAAGAGACCCAGTACTTC.